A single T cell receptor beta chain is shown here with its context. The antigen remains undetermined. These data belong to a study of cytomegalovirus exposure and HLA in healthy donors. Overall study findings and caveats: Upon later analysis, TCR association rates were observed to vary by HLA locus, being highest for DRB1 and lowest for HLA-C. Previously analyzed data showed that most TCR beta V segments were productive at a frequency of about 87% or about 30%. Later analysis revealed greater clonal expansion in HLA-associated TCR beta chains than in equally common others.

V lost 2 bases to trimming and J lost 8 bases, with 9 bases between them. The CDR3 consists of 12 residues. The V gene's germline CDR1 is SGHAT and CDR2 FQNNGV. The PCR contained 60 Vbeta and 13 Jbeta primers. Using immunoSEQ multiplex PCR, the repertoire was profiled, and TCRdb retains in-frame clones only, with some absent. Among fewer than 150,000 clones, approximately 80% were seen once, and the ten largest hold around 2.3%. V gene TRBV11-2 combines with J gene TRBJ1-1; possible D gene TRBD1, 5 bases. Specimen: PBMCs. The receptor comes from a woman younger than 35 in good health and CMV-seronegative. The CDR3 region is CASSLPGKEAFF. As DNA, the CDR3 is TGTGCCAGCAGCTTACCAGGGAAGGAAGCTTTCTTT.